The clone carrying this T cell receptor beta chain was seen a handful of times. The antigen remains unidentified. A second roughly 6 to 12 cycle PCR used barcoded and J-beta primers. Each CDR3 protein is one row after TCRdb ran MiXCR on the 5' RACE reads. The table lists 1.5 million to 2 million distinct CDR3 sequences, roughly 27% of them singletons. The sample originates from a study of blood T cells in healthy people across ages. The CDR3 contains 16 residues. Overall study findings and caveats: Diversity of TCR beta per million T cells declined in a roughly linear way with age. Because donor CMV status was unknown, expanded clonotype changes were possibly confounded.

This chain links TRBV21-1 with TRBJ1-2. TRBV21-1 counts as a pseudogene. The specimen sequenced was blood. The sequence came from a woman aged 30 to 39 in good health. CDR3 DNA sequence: TGTGCCAGCAGCAAGCCTCGGGATTCAGGGGAGGATGGCTACACCTTC. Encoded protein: CASSKPRDSGEDGYTF.